This T cell receptor (beta chain) comes out of a study of CD8 T cells in ankylosing spondylitis. Concerning this clonotype itself: Its antigen is undetermined.

General study findings and limits: Disease-linked clones reportedly showed significant enrichment in matched ankylosing spondylitis synovial fluid.

Each CDR3 protein is one row after TCRdb ran MiXCR on the 5' RACE reads. The data contain 200,000 or so distinct CDR3 sequences, roughly 24% of them singletons. There are 13 residues in the CDR3. In germline, CDR1 is ENHRY, CDR2 SYGVKD. V was clipped by 10 bases and J by 8 bases; unmatched bases: 7. What was sequenced was blood, either unsorted or a sorted T cell fraction (not recorded which). This TCR was recovered from a male donor with ankylosing spondylitis or in good health (not recorded which). The gene calls are TRBV10-3 and TRBJ2-1, with 11 bases fitting TRBD2. The DNA for the CDR3 is TGTGCCACTTATAGCGGGAGGGGGCATGAGCAGTTCTTC. Translated, it gives CATYSGRGHEQFF.